Listed below are T cell receptor beta chains from one sample, sequenced in a study of cytomegalovirus exposure and HLA in healthy donors. Clones were read by immunoSEQ multiplex PCR, and TCRdb kept only the in-frame ones, dropping some. Of 100,000 to 150,000 clones listed, around 82% are singletons. Input material: PBMCs. Receptors originate from a man between 40 and 49 years old in good health and CMV-seronegative. Each CDR3 is given with its conserved first and last residue. D genes are given only for firm matches. Only some rows state a clone size, as once, few, many or a class for expanded clones.

V	D	J	size	DNA	CDR3
TRBV9	TRBD2	TRBJ2-3	-	TGTGCCAGCAGCCCCTTGGGAGGGGATACGCAGTATTTT	CASSPLGGDTQYF
TRBV19	-	TRBJ1-5	-	TGTGCCAGTAGTCCTCGACAGACCCGGGGCAATCAGCCCCAGCATTTT	CASSPRQTRGNQPQHF
TRBV7-8	TRBD1	TRBJ2-3	few	TGTGCCAGCAGCAGTACAGGGGCCCTAGGAGATACGCAGTATTTT	CASSSTGALGDTQYF
TRBV7-2	-	TRBJ2-3	-	TGTGCCAGCACCCCCGGCAGACTATATACGCAGTATTTT	CASTPGRLYTQYF
TRBV4-2	-	TRBJ2-1	few	TGTGCCAGCAGCCAAGGGGCGCACTACAATGAGCAGTTCTTC	CASSQGAHYNEQFF
TRBV29-1	TRBD2	TRBJ2-7	-	TGCAGCGTTATCTGGGGGAGGGAAAACGAGCAGTACTTC	CSVIWGRENEQYF
TRBV5-1	TRBD1	TRBJ1-4	-	TGCGCCAGCAGCTTGGGGGGACAGGTCGGCGAAAAGCTGTTTTTT	CASSLGGQVGEKLFF
TRBV18	-	TRBJ2-1	few	TGTGCCAGCTCACCCTCATCTATTGAGCAGTTCTTC	CASSPSSIEQFF
TRBV5-4	-	TRBJ2-7	-	TGTGCCAGCAGCTTGGTAGGGGGGGACGAGCAGTACTTC	CASSLVGGDEQYF
TRBV2	-	TRBJ1-2	-	TGTGCCAGCAGTGCAGTATTGTCTAACTATGGCTACACCTTC	CASSAVLSNYGYTF
TRBV11-1	-	TRBJ2-7	-	TGTGCCAGCAGCGCGATGACTACAGGGCTTGCCGAGCAGTACTTC	CASSAMTTGLAEQYF
TRBV29-1	-	TRBJ2-7	-	TGCAGCGTTCAGTGGGGGGTTGGCGAGCAGTACTTC	CSVQWGVGEQYF
TRBV18	-	TRBJ1-5	-	TGTGCCAGCTCACCACTCCATGAGAGCAATCAGCCCCAGCATTTT	CASSPLHESNQPQHF
TRBV29-1	TRBD2	TRBJ2-7	-	TGCAGCATCCGCGAATCTACCCTCGGGGGAGCGGGAGAGCAGTACTTC	CSIRESTLGGAGEQYF
TRBV7-9	TRBD1	TRBJ1-2	-	TGTGCCAGCAGCTCGGGGGACAGGGGGGAGAGTGGCTACACCTTC	CASSSGDRGESGYTF
TRBV5-1	-	TRBJ2-1	once	TGCGCCAGCAGCTTTCAACAGCCCAGCTCCTACAATGAGCAGTTCTTC	CASSFQQPSSYNEQFF
TRBV9	-	TRBJ2-6	-	TGTGCCAGCAGCATCTTTCCTGGGGCCAACGTCCTGACTTTC	CASSIFPGANVLTF
TRBV7-2	-	TRBJ1-2	-	TGTGCCAGCAGGCAGGGGACTACCTATGGCTACACCTTC	CASRQGTTYGYTF
TRBV7-6	TRBD2	TRBJ2-1	-	TGTGCCAGCAGCCCTAGCGGGGGCTACAATGAGCAGTTCTTC	CASSPSGGYNEQFF
TRBV6-5	-	TRBJ1-4	-	TGTGCCAGCAGTTACGACACTCAGGGGATTGGTGAAAAACTGTTTTTT	CASSYDTQGIGEKLFF
TRBV7-9	-	TRBJ1-2	few	TGTGCCAGCAGCGCCGGGGAAATTGGCTACACCTTC	CASSAGEIGYTF
TRBV7-3	TRBD1	TRBJ2-7	few	TGTGCCAGCAGCTTAGGGACAGGGGGCATGTACGAGCAGTACTTC	CASSLGTGGMYEQYF
TRBV28	TRBD1	TRBJ2-2	-	TGTGCCAGCAGTTTTTGGACAGGCCCACGAGGCACCGGGGAGCTGTTTTTT	CASSFWTGPRGTGELFF
TRBV5-8	-	TRBJ2-3	-	TGTGCCAGCAGCTTGCAGGCCAGGGTGGGCACAGATACGCAGTATTTT	CASSLQARVGTDTQYF
TRBV6-6	-	TRBJ2-3	-	TGTGCCAGCAGGGTATACCGGACTGGCACAGATACGCAGTATTTT	CASRVYRTGTDTQYF
TRBV11-2	TRBD2	TRBJ2-7	-	TGTGCCAGCAGCCCTTGGGGACTAGCGTTATACGAGCAGTACTTC	CASSPWGLALYEQYF
TRBV7-3	-	TRBJ2-7	few	TGTGCCAGCAGCTACAGGGGGGGCCCAACCTACGAGCAGTACTTC	CASSYRGGPTYEQYF
TRBV7-9	-	TRBJ1-3	-	TGTGCCAGCAGCAAACAGGGACCCTCTGGAAACACCATATATTTT	CASSKQGPSGNTIYF
TRBV5-5	-	TRBJ2-6	few	TGTGCCAGCAGTATCACAGGGATAGTATCTGGGGCCAACGTCCTGACTTTC	CASSITGIVSGANVLTF
TRBV4-3	-	TRBJ1-5	-	TGCGCCAGCAGCCAAGACCGGTATCAGCCCCAGCATTTT	CASSQDRYQPQHF
TRBV29-1	TRBD1	TRBJ2-2	-	TGCAGCGGGGGCGGACAGGGCGGGGAGCTGTTTTTT	CSGGGQGGELFF
TRBV28	TRBD1	TRBJ1-1	-	TGTGCCAGCAGCCGGGACAGGGAATGGAACACTGAAGCTTTCTTT	CASSRDREWNTEAFF
TRBV5-4	-	TRBJ2-7	-	TGTGCCAGCAGCTTGGCTCCAGGATCCCTTACGGAGCAGTACTTC	CASSLAPGSLTEQYF
TRBV18	TRBD1	TRBJ2-7	-	TGTGCCAGCTCACCCTCGACAGGGACCTACGAGCAGTACTTC	CASSPSTGTYEQYF
TRBV4-1	TRBD1	TRBJ1-4	-	TGCGCCAGCAGCCAAGAACCCCGACCGGGACAGCTAAATGAAAAACTGTTTTTT	CASSQEPRPGQLNEKLFF